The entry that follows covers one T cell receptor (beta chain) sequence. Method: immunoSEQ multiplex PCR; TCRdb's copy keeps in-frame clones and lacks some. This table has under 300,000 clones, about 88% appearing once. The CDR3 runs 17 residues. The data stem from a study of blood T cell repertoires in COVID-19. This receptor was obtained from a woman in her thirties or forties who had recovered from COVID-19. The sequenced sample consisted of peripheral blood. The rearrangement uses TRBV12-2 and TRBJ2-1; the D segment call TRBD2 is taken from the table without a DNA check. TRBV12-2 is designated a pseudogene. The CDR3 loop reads CASRLALREIRENEQFF. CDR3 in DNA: TGTGCAAGTCGCTTAGCTTTGCGGGAGATAAGGGAGAATGAGCAGTTCTTC.